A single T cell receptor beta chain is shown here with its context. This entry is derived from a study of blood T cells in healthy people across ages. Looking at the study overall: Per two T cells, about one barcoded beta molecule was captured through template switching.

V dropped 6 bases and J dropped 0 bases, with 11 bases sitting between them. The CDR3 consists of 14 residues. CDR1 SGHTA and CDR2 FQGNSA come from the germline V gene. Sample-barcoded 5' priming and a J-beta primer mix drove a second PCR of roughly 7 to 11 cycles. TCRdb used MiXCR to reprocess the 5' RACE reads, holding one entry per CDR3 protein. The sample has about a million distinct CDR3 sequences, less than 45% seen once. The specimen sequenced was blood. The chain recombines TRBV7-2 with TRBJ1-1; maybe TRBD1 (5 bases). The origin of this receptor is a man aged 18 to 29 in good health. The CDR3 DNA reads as TGTGCCAGCAGGGACTTACAGGTGAACACTGAAGCTTTCTTT. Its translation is CASRDLQVNTEAFF.